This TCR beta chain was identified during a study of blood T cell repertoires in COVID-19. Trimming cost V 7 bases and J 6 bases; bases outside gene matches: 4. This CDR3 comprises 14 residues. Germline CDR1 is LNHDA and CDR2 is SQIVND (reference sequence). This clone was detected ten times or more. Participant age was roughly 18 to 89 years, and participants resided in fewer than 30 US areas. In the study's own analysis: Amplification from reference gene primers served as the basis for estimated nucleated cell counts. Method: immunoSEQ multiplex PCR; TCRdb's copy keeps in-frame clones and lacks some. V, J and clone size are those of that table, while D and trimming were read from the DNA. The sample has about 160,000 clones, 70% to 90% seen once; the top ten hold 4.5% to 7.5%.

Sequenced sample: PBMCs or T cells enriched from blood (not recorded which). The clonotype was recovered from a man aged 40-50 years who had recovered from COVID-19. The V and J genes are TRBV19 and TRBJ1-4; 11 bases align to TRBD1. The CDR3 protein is CASTTGQGDEKLFF. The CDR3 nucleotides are TGTGCCAGTACTACGGGACAGGGGGATGAAAAACTGTTTTTT.